These 29 T cell receptor beta chains came from one sample sequenced in a study of technical replicates of blood from a handful of donors. The repertoire was sequenced with immunoSEQ multiplex PCR; TCRdb's copy has only in-frame clones and lacks some. The sample comprises approximately 93,000 clones, 94% of which are singletons, and 0.26% rests with the top ten. Sequencing was done on a sample of T cells isolated from PBMCs. These receptors originate from a human donor in good health.

This clone occurred once. The chain employs TRBV7-9 and TRBJ1-4, with 8 positions matching TRBD1. The germline CDR1 and CDR2 sequences are SEHNR and FQNEAQ (reference sequence). The CDR3 contains 15 residues. Trimming took 2 bases from V and 4 from J; bases not matched to a gene: 3. The CDR3 DNA sequence: TGTGCCAGCAGCTTAAGACAGGGGATTAATGAAAAACTGTTTTTT. Translation gives CASSLRQGINEKLFF. Using reference TRBV7-9 and TRBJ1-4 for the parts outside the CDR3, the full variable domain is DTGVSQNPRHKITKRGQNVTFRCDPISEHNRLYWYRQTLGQGPEFLTYFQNEAQLEKSRLLSDRFSAERPKGSFSTLEIQRTEQGDSAMYLCASSLRQGINEKLFFGSGTQLSVL.

The V gene is TRBV28, the J gene TRBJ2-3, with 9 bases identical to TRBD1. Germline V gene data show CDR1 as MDHEN and CDR2 as SYDVKM. This CDR3 comprises 15 residues. V shed 1 base and J 6 bases; nucleotides not matched to a gene: 5. The CDR3 region has the DNA TGTGCCAGCAGTTTATTAGGACAGGGGACGGATACGCAGTATTTT. Translating gives CASSLLGQGTDTQYF.

DNA of the CDR3: TGTGCCAGCAGCCAAGGGATCGGTCAGGGGGCGTCTGGGGAGACCCAGTACTTC. Protein sequence: CASSQGIGQGASGETQYF. The rearrangement uses TRBV14 and TRBJ2-5; 8 nucleotides line up with TRBD1. Germline V CDR1 and CDR2: SGHDN, FVKESK. CDR3 length: 18 residues. V lost 1 base, J lost 5 bases, and 15 bases stayed unmatched.

CDR3 amino acids: CASSSGTGVNEQFF. In DNA, the CDR3 is TGTGCCAGCAGCTCCGGGACAGGGGTCAATGAGCAGTTCTTC. The chain employs TRBV5-6 and TRBJ2-1; 10 nucleotides match TRBD1. V dropped 3 bases and J dropped 6; count of bases not matched to a gene: 3. CDR1 is SGHDT and CDR2 is YYEEEE in the germline V gene. There are 14 residues in the CDR3.

The chain recombines TRBV6-5 with TRBJ1-4, with D hard to call. The CDR3 length is 15 residues. CDR1 and CDR2 (germline): MNHEY, SVGAGI. The germline V and J ends were trimmed by 7 bases and 1 base, with 13 bases remaining between them. The CDR3 sequence is CASNPRAGTNEKLFF. As DNA, the CDR3 is TGTGCCAGCAACCCTCGGGCGGGAACTAATGAAAAACTGTTTTTT.

This clone was recorded only once. The gene calls are TRBV29-1 and TRBJ2-1, with unresolved D. Germline CDR1 is SQVTM and CDR2 is ANQGSEA. There are 16 residues in the CDR3. The V and J ends lost 1 base and 3 bases respectively, with 16 bases between them. The CDR3 nucleotides are TGCAGCGTTGAAGGACTTTCCCCAAGCGACTACAATGAGCAGTTCTTC. It is translated as CSVEGLSPSDYNEQFF.

J is TRBJ2-2 and V is TRBV2; D is unclear. Germline CDR1 reads SNHLY; CDR2 reads FYNNEI. V was shortened by 7 bases and J by 2 bases, with 17 bases between the two germline ends. This CDR3 contains 16 residues. For the CDR3, the DNA is TGTGCCAGCAAATTGAGGTGGTCAGCCAACACCGGGGAGCTGTTTTTT. This sequence encodes CASKLRWSANTGELFF.

In DNA form, the CDR3 reads TGTGCCAGCAGCTCCGGAGGGGCCTATGGCTACACCTTC. As protein: CASSSGGAYGYTF. The V gene is TRBV7-2, the J gene TRBJ1-2, with D perhaps TRBD1 (5 bases). The CDR3 has 13 residues. Germline CDR1 reads SGHTA; CDR2 reads FQGNSA. The ends were cut back, 4 bases at V and 4 bases at J, with 10 bases in the middle.

The genes are TRBV7-9 and TRBJ2-7, with 11 bases aligning to TRBD1. CDR3 length: 13 residues. J gave up 4 bases and V 5 bases, and 1 base lay outside the gene matches. The germline V gene encodes CDR1 SEHNR and CDR2 FQNEAQ (reference sequence). DNA of the CDR3: TGTGCCAGCAGCCGGGACAGGGGGTACGAGCAGTACTTC. It encodes CASSRDRGYEQYF.

The chain combines TRBV28 with TRBJ1-5; D not resolved. Germline assignment: CDR1 MDHEN and CDR2 SYDVKM. CDR3 length: 12 amino acids. Trimming took 5 bases from V and 5 from J, leaving 7 bases between them. CDR3 in amino acids: CASSLFDQPQHF. The CDR3 DNA reads as TGTGCCAGCAGTCTGTTCGATCAGCCCCAGCATTTT.

This sequence joins TRBV30 and TRBJ2-7, with D possibly being TRBD1 (6 bases). Germline values: CDR1 GTSNPN, CDR2 SVGIG (reference sequence). The CDR3 loop spans 14 amino acids. The V and J ends lost 1 base and 1 base respectively, with 11 bases between them. The CDR3 here is CAWSGQATSYEQYF. The DNA for the CDR3 is TGTGCCTGGAGTGGACAGGCCACTTCCTACGAGCAGTACTTC.

The rearrangement links TRBV5-6 to TRBJ2-4; 7 bases line up with TRBD1. The trim removed 3 bases at V and 0 bases at J, leaving 9 bases unmatched. This CDR3 has 17 amino acids. Germline CDR1 is SGHDT and CDR2 is YYEEEE. CDR3 residues: CASSSLGQDLAKNIQYF. CDR3 nucleotides: TGTGCCAGCAGCTCACTCGGACAGGACCTAGCCAAAAACATTCAGTACTTC. The full variable domain, with the rest looked up from reference TRBV5-6 and TRBJ2-4, is DAGVTQSPTHLIKTRGQQVTLRCSPKSGHDTVSWYQQALGQGPQFIFQYYEEEERQRGNFPDRFSGHQFPNYSSELNVNALLLGDSALYLCASSSLGQDLAKNIQYFGAGTRLSVL.

The chain links TRBV7-9 to TRBJ1-2, with 7 positions matching TRBD1. V dropped 4 bases and J dropped 8; count of bases not matched to a gene: 7. This CDR3 is 13 amino acids long. Germline CDR1 SEHNR, CDR2 FQNEAQ (reference sequence). The CDR3 DNA follows: TGTGCCAGCAGCTATACAGGGGACGGAGGCTACACCTTC. It yields the protein CASSYTGDGGYTF.

J is TRBJ1-4 and V is TRBV5-6; D may be TRBD1 (6 bases). The CDR3 spans 15 residues. Trimming pared 3 bases from V and 3 bases from J, leaving 12 bases between. Germline V lookup: CDR1 SGHDT, CDR2 YYEEEE. The CDR3 DNA sequence: TGTGCCAGCAGCTCTCCAGGGGAGCCTAATGAAAAACTGTTTTTT. Translating gives CASSSPGEPNEKLFF. Full variable domain (outside the CDR3, taken from reference TRBV5-6 and TRBJ1-4): DAGVTQSPTHLIKTRGQQVTLRCSPKSGHDTVSWYQQALGQGPQFIFQYYEEEERQRGNFPDRFSGHQFPNYSSELNVNALLLGDSALYLCASSSPGEPNEKLFFGSGTQLSVL.

This rearrangement joins TRBV25-1 to TRBJ2-3, with 7 bases identical to TRBD2. The CDR3 is 14 amino acids. Germline loops: CDR1 MGHDK, CDR2 SYGVNS. J lost 3 bases, V lost 3 bases, and 3 bases had no gene match. The CDR3 spells CASSERERTDTQYF. The CDR3 DNA sequence: TGTGCCAGCAGTGAGCGGGAGAGGACAGATACGCAGTATTTT. The entire variable domain, with the rest obtained from reference TRBV25-1 and TRBJ2-3, is as follows: EADIYQTPRYLVIGTGKKITLECSQTMGHDKMYWYQQDPGMELHLIHYSYGVNSTEKGDLSSESTVSRIRTEHFPLTLESARPSHTSQYLCASSERERTDTQYFGPGTRLTVL.

This rearrangement joins TRBV19 to TRBJ1-2, with 7 positions matching TRBD1. V dropped 6 bases and J dropped 3; count of bases not matched to a gene: 16. There are 17 residues in the CDR3. Germline values: CDR1 LNHDA, CDR2 SQIVND (reference sequence). CDR3 loop: CASRGELTNRGHYGYTF. Written as DNA, the CDR3 is TGTGCCAGTAGAGGGGAGCTTACCAACAGGGGCCACTATGGCTACACCTTC.

The chain carries TRBV5-6 and TRBJ2-2; 9 positions match TRBD1. The V and J ends lost 2 bases and 3 bases, in that order; junction bases with no gene match: 8. This CDR3 is built from 17 residues. Germline V CDR1 and CDR2: SGHDT, YYEEEE. CDR3 sequence (DNA): TGTGCCAGCAGCTTCTTTAACAGGGGGCTTTACACCGGGGAGCTGTTTTTT. Protein: CASSFFNRGLYTGELFF.

The J gene is TRBJ2-1, the V gene TRBV9; 11 nucleotides agree with TRBD2. The CDR3 runs 18 residues. Trimming cost V 0 bases and J 7 bases; bases outside gene matches: 12. In germline, CDR1 is SGDLS, CDR2 YYNGEE. Here the CDR3 DNA reads TGTGCCAGCAGCGTAGTAGCGGGAGGGCCCCGGGTTTGGAATGAGCAGTTCTTC. This sequence encodes CASSVVAGGPRVWNEQFF.

The V call is TRBV6-5, the J call TRBJ2-7; 12 bases are a match to TRBD2. CDR1 MNHEY and CDR2 SVGAGI come from the germline V gene. The CDR3 is made up of 15 amino acids. After removal of 4 bases from V and 6 bases from J, the junction contained 7 bases not matched to a gene. CDR3 nucleotide sequence: TGTGCCAGCAGTTCTAGCGGGAGGGCCGTTAGCGAGCAGTACTTC. It specifies CASSSSGRAVSEQYF.

The chain recombines TRBV2 with TRBJ1-2; no clear D. CDR1 and CDR2 from the germline V gene are SNHLY and FYNNEI. The CDR3 totals 13 residues. The V gene lost 6 bases and the J gene lost 0 bases, with 8 bases spanning the gap. CDR3 protein: CASSAQANYGYTF. The DNA of the CDR3 is TGTGCCAGCAGCGCCCAGGCTAACTATGGCTACACCTTC. Full variable domain (missing parts from reference TRBV2 and TRBJ1-2): EPEVTQTPSHQVTQMGQEVILRCVPISNHLYFYWYRQILGQKVEFLVSFYNNEISEKSEIFDDQFSVERPDGSNFTLKIRSTKLEDSAMYFCASSAQANYGYTFGSGTRLTVV.

This rearrangement joins TRBV14 to TRBJ2-5, with D possibly being TRBD1 (5 bases). The germline gives CDR1 SGHDN, CDR2 FVKESK. This CDR3 spans 13 amino acids. With 6 bases removed from V and 3 bases from J, the gap between germline ends came to 11 bases. CDR3 protein: CASSPDNEETQYF. In nucleotides, the CDR3 is TGTGCCAGCAGTCCGGACAACGAAGAGACCCAGTACTTC.

The chain uses TRBV7-9 and TRBJ1-2; 9 nucleotides match TRBD1. The J segment lost 3 bases and the V segment lost 8 bases, leaving 7 bases of the junction unmatched. The CDR3 sequence is 14 residues long. Germline CDR1 and CDR2: SEHNR and FQNEAQ (reference sequence). DNA of the CDR3: TGTGCCAGCTCACAGGGGGCGCCGGACTATGGCTACACCTTC. Residues: CASSQGAPDYGYTF.

This clone has just one count. V gene TRBV10-3 combines with J gene TRBJ2-5, with TRBD1 identical over 8 bases. Trimming took 0 bases from V and 4 from J; bases not matched to a gene: 1. The CDR3 loop spans 14 amino acids. CDR1 ENHRY and CDR2 SYGVKD come from the germline V gene. The CDR3 protein is CAISESQGGETQYF. CDR3 DNA: TGTGCCATCAGTGAGTCACAGGGGGGAGAGACCCAGTACTTC.

J is TRBJ1-1 and V is TRBV2, with D perhaps matching TRBD1 (6 bases). Germline V CDR1 and CDR2: SNHLY, FYNNEI. There are 13 residues in the CDR3. Between the trimmed V and J ends, which lost 4 bases and 3 bases, there was a span of 9 bases. CDR3 residues: CASSGTADTEAFF. In DNA, the CDR3 is TGTGCCAGCAGTGGGACAGCCGACACTGAAGCTTTCTTT. The whole variable domain, remainder taken from reference TRBV2 and TRBJ1-1, is EPEVTQTPSHQVTQMGQEVILRCVPISNHLYFYWYRQILGQKVEFLVSFYNNEISEKSEIFDDQFSVERPDGSNFTLKIRSTKLEDSAMYFCASSGTADTEAFFGQGTRLTVV.

The chain is built from TRBV6-1 and TRBJ2-7, with TRBD1 matching over 7 bases. The germline CDR1 and CDR2 sequences are MNHNS and SASEGT. The ends lost 1 base at V and 3 bases at J; junction bases unmatched: 9. CDR3 length: 16 amino acids. CDR3 in DNA: TGTGCCAGCAGTGAAGGACAAGACAGGGACGGCTACGAGCAGTACTTC. It translates to CASSEGQDRDGYEQYF.

The rearrangement uses TRBV7-6 and TRBJ2-1, with 12 bases identical to TRBD2. CDR3 length: 21 amino acids. Unmatched junction bases numbered 18, after V lost 5 bases and J lost 1 base. The germline V gene encodes CDR1 SGHVS and CDR2 FNYEAQ. The CDR3 here is CASSRIPPGSSGRASYNEQFF. The CDR3 region has the DNA TGTGCCAGCAGCCGTATCCCCCCAGGTTCTAGCGGGAGGGCGTCCTACAATGAGCAGTTCTTC.

This chain connects TRBV4-1 to TRBJ1-1; 10 bases fit TRBD1. Germline CDR1 MGHRA, CDR2 YSYEKL. After removal of 2 bases from V and 0 bases from J, the junction contained 6 bases not matched to a gene. The CDR3 has 17 residues. Written as DNA, the CDR3 is TGCGCCAGCAGCCAAAGAACCGGGACAGGGGTGAACACTGAAGCTTTCTTT. Its translation: CASSQRTGTGVNTEAFF.

The genes are TRBV30 and TRBJ1-3; D is uncertain. Between the trimmed V and J ends, which lost 3 bases and 15 bases, there was a span of 18 bases. The CDR3 has 12 amino acids. Germline V lookup: CDR1 GTSNPN, CDR2 SVGIG (reference sequence). This CDR3 is CAWSAGQDRGYF. In DNA form, the CDR3 reads TGTGCCTGGAGCGCAGGTCAGGACCGGGGATATTTT.

This chain connects TRBV5-4 to TRBJ2-5; TRBD2 is a possible D gene (6 bases). The CDR3 is made up of 14 amino acids. Germline V gene lookup returns CDR1 SGHNT and CDR2 YYREEE (reference sequence). V was cut by 2 bases and J by 2 bases, with 10 bases left in between. CDR3 in DNA: TGTGCCAGCAGCTTAAGGGCGGGGCAAGAGACCCAGTACTTC. Translation: CASSLRAGQETQYF.